This T cell receptor beta chain was sequenced during a study of blood T cells in healthy people across ages. The V segment lost 3 bases and the J segment 8 bases; nucleotides outside the gene matches: 8. This CDR3 contains 15 residues. Germline CDR1 is SGDLS and CDR2 is YYNGEE. This clonotype was counted a few times. What it binds is not known. The study's findings and limits: A strong correlation was found between TCR beta diversity and the percentage of naive T cells.

Alongside a J-beta primer mix, a sample-barcoded 5' primer served in a second PCR lasting roughly 6 to 11 cycles. One entry per CDR3 protein, called by TCRdb with MiXCR from the 5' RACE reads. Here the sample spans approximately 1.5 million distinct CDR3 sequences, almost 35% being singletons. Sequenced material: blood. V and J are TRBV9 and TRBJ1-2; 12 bases are a match to TRBD1. The receptor's source is a woman under 40 in good health. The CDR3 DNA reads TGTGCCAGCAGCGGGGACAGGGGGCGCCTCGGGGGCTACACCTTC. It codes for CASSGDRGRLGGYTF.